These 23 T cell receptor beta chains were all obtained from the same sample, sequenced in a study of blood T cell repertoires in COVID-19. Sequenced by immunoSEQ multiplex PCR; TCRdb stores in-frame clones only, minus some. The data show some 55,000 clones, with 80% to 90% seen just once and about 6.3% held by the top ten. The sample comprised peripheral blood. These receptors came from a man aged 55 to 70 with acute or convalescent COVID-19.

V and J are TRBV9 and TRBJ1-2, with 10 nucleotides matching TRBD1. Germline trimming cut 4 bases from V and 0 bases from J; bases unmatched to any gene: 24. From germline, CDR1 is SGDLS and CDR2 YYNGEE. The length of the CDR3 is 22 residues. The DNA of the CDR3 is TGTGCCAGCAGCCTCTCCCTAAGGGGGGGTGGGGACAGGGGACTACCTAACTATGGCTACACCTTC. Translated: CASSLSLRGGGDRGLPNYGYTF.

This chain links TRBV19 with TRBJ1-2; D gene ambiguous. CDR1 is LNHDA, CDR2 SQIVND, per germline (reference sequence). The CDR3 is made up of 12 amino acids. Deletions cut 5 bases from V and 7 bases from J, with 11 bases between. The CDR3 DNA reads as TGTGCCAGTAGTTTATCGGGTCTTGGCTACACCTTC. Protein: CASSLSGLGYTF.

This clone was picked up one time. The genes are TRBV6-2 or TRBV6-3 and TRBJ1-2; 7 positions match TRBD1. Germline trimming cut 6 bases from V and 4 bases from J; bases unmatched to any gene: 5. Germline loops: CDR1 MNHEY, CDR2 SVGEGT. CDR3 length: 13 residues. The CDR3 loop reads CASSAGGSYGYTF. CDR3 in DNA: TGTGCCAGCAGCGCAGGGGGAAGCTATGGCTACACCTTC.

V is TRBV10-1 and J is TRBJ2-7; D remains unclear. Germline-derived CDR1 and CDR2 are WNHNN and SYGVQD (reference sequence). V shed 3 bases and J shed 1 base, with 4 bases lying between them. CDR3 length: 12 residues. The CDR3 DNA reads as TGCGCCAGCAGTGACGGGTCCTACGAGCAGTACTTC. Translated: CASSDGSYEQYF.

In its sample, this clone was seen a few times. This chain connects TRBV23-1 to TRBJ2-2; D is possibly TRBD2 (6 bases). TRBV23-1 is marked as an open reading frame, function uncertain. Trimming removed 9 bases at V and 4 bases at J, with 9 bases between. The CDR3 is 12 amino acids. The CDR3 here is CARRGTTGELFF. DNA for the CDR3: TGCGCCAGACGGGGGACCACCGGGGAGCTGTTTTTT.

The rearrangement uses TRBV19 and TRBJ2-1, with TRBD2 as a possible D gene (6 bases). The CDR3 loop spans 16 amino acids. Trimming shortened V by 6 bases and J by 1 base, and 16 bases separated the two germline ends. Germline V gives CDR1 LNHDA, CDR2 SQIVND (reference sequence). CDR3: CASSILKGRSYNEQFF. In DNA, the CDR3 is TGTGCCAGTAGCATCCTTAAGGGGAGGTCCTACAATGAGCAGTTCTTC.

This chain uses TRBV7-7 with TRBJ2-5, with unresolved D. The germline V and J ends were trimmed by 1 base and 1 base, with 4 bases remaining between them. The CDR3 spans 13 residues. Germline CDR1 and CDR2: SSHAT and FNYEAQ (reference sequence). This CDR3 is CASSLGLQETQYF. The CDR3 DNA is TGTGCCAGCAGCTTAGGACTCCAAGAGACCCAGTACTTC.

This rearrangement joins TRBV10-1 to TRBJ2-3; D remains ambiguous. Trimming stripped 3 bases from V and 0 bases from J, with 7 bases between. Germline V lookup: CDR1 WNHNN, CDR2 SYGVQD (reference sequence). The length of the CDR3 is 14 residues. The CDR3 bases are TGCGCCAGCAGTGATTCGTTGAGCACAGATACGCAGTATTTT. It translates to CASSDSLSTDTQYF.

This chain links TRBV15 with TRBJ1-1; perhaps TRBD1 as D (6 bases). Trimming cost V 3 bases and J 8 bases, with 10 bases left between them. This CDR3 is 12 amino acids long. CDR1 and CDR2 (germline): LNHNV, YYDKDF (reference sequence). As DNA, the CDR3 is TGTGCCACCAGCAGGCACAGGGAGGAAGCTTTCTTT. It translates to CATSRHREEAFF.

V and J are TRBV23-1 and TRBJ2-7, with D maybe TRBD2 (6 bases). TRBV23-1 is designated an ORF whose function remains uncertain. Trimming stripped 3 bases from V and 2 bases from J, with 14 bases between. The CDR3 covers 15 residues. CDR3 DNA: TGCGCCAGCAGTCACAACCGGGACTCCCCCTACGAGCAGTACTTC. Translating it yields CASSHNRDSPYEQYF.

The chain carries TRBV18 and TRBJ2-1, with D hard to call. V lost 2 bases, J lost 9 bases, and 11 bases lay in between. CDR3 length: 13 residues. CDR1 and CDR2 (germline): KGHSH, LQKENI. The CDR3 loop is CASSPNQPGEQFF. The CDR3 DNA reads TGTGCCAGCTCACCAAATCAACCGGGTGAGCAGTTCTTC.

The genes are TRBV6-1 and TRBJ1-2; D is undetermined. V was cut by 0 bases and J by 14 bases, with 19 bases left in between. The CDR3 runs to 14 residues. Germline V gene lookup returns CDR1 MNHNS and CDR2 SASEGT. The DNA of the CDR3 is TGTGCCAGCAGTGAAGCGGGCCGTTCTATGGCTACAACCTTC. This sequence encodes CASSEAGRSMATTF.

The gene calls are TRBV2 and TRBJ1-5; 8 bases fit TRBD1. CDR3 length: 15 residues. From germline, CDR1 is SNHLY and CDR2 FYNNEI. The trim removed 7 bases at V and 5 bases at J, leaving 10 bases unmatched. For the CDR3, the DNA is TGTGCCAGCATGCAGGGGGCAGCGGGTGATCAGCCCCAGCATTTT. Protein product: CASMQGAAGDQPQHF.

In its sample, this clone was seen a few times. The chain is built from TRBV12-3 or TRBV12-4 and TRBJ2-5; no definite D call. V lost 3 bases, J lost 2 bases, and 7 bases lay in between. This CDR3 contains 13 residues. For the CDR3, the DNA is TGTGCCAGCAGTTTGACTGTACAAGAGACCCAGTACTTC. Protein product: CASSLTVQETQYF.

Only one count was recorded for this clone. V gene TRBV19 combines with J gene TRBJ1-1; TRBD1 matches 8 bases. The CDR3 covers 13 residues. Unmatched junction bases numbered 4, after V lost 3 bases and J lost 7 bases. Germline V gene data show CDR1 as LNHDA and CDR2 as SQIVND (reference sequence). The CDR3 nucleotides read TGTGCCAGTAGTATTAGGGACAGGTATGAAGCTTTCTTT. Its translation: CASSIRDRYEAFF.

V gene TRBV6-5 combines with J gene TRBJ2-1; TRBD2 aligns across 11 bases. V shed 6 bases, J shed 4 bases, and the junction held 5 bases outside the gene matches. From germline, CDR1 is MNHEY and CDR2 SVGAGI. The CDR3 extends over 15 amino acids. The CDR3 region has the DNA TGTGCCAGCAGACCGCCTAGCGGGGGGTACAATGAGCAGTTCTTC. Its protein is CASRPPSGGYNEQFF.

This chain links TRBV9 with TRBJ2-7; a weak D match, TRBD1 (6 bases). The CDR3 is 13 residues long. From germline, CDR1 is SGDLS and CDR2 YYNGEE. V lost 4 bases to trimming and J lost 2 bases, with 10 bases between them. CDR3 coding DNA: TGTGCCAGCAGCCAGGACAGCGCCTACGAGCAGTACTTC. Encoded protein: CASSQDSAYEQYF. Together with reference TRBV9 and TRBJ2-7, the CDR3 gives the full variable domain: DSGVTQTPKHLITATGQRVTLRCSPRSGDLSVYWYQQSLDQGLQFLIQYYNGEERAKGNILERFSAQQFPDLHSELNLSSLELGDSALYFCASSQDSAYEQYFGPGTRLTVT.

The rearrangement joins TRBV3-1 (or the pseudogene TRBV3-2) to TRBJ2-1; 7 positions agree with TRBD2. CDR1 LGHDT and CDR2 YNNKEL come from the germline V gene (reference sequence). The CDR3 loop spans 15 amino acids. J was trimmed by 9 bases and V by 0 bases; bases with no gene match: 8. The CDR3 nucleotides are TGTGCCAGCAGCCAAGATTGGGGGGGGGTTGGTGAGCAGTTCTTC. Protein: CASSQDWGGVGEQFF.

The rearrangement joins TRBV5-4 to TRBJ1-2, with D perhaps TRBD1 (6 bases). Germline V lookup: CDR1 SGHNT, CDR2 YYREEE (reference sequence). The CDR3 totals 18 residues. Trimming left V 0 bases short and J 5 bases short, with 23 bases between. The CDR3 spells CASSLEGGGRPLGYGYTF. CDR3 DNA: TGTGCCAGCAGCTTGGAAGGGGGGGGGCGACCCCTTGGATATGGCTACACCTTC.

This clone was seen once. The rearrangement uses TRBV7-9 and TRBJ1-2; a weak D match, TRBD1 (5 bases). Between the trimmed V and J ends, which lost 5 bases and 3 bases, there was a span of 16 bases. The CDR3 loop spans 15 amino acids. Germline lookup yields CDR1 SEHNR and CDR2 FQNEAQ (reference sequence). The CDR3 region has the DNA TGTGCCAGCAGCCCCCCTGGGTCGGGGGACTATGGCTACACCTTC. It encodes CASSPPGSGDYGYTF.

This clone has more than one count but fewer than ten. The V gene is TRBV4-3, the J gene TRBJ1-6; D remains unclear. This CDR3 has 15 residues. The V and J ends lost 0 bases and 7 bases respectively, with 10 bases between them. CDR1 is LGHNA, CDR2 YSLEER, per germline. The CDR3 DNA sequence: TGCGCCAGCAGCCAAGATCCCGGTATGAATTCACCCCTCCACTTT. Amino acid sequence: CASSQDPGMNSPLHF.

This chain connects TRBV27 to TRBJ1-2; 8 bases line up with TRBD1. The CDR3 totals 15 residues. V lost 4 bases to trimming and J lost 3 bases; unmatched junction nucleotides: 7. Per germline, CDR1 MNHEY and CDR2 SMNVEV (reference sequence). The DNA for the CDR3 is TGTGCCAGCAGTTCGCCAGGGGGCTCAGACTATGGCTACACCTTC. Translating gives CASSSPGGSDYGYTF.

This clone turned up a few times. The chain uses TRBV9 and TRBJ1-6; D is unresolved. Germline-derived CDR1 and CDR2 are SGDLS and YYNGEE. CDR3 length: 17 residues. V shed 0 bases and J shed 0 bases, with 10 bases lying between them. In nucleotides, the CDR3 is TGTGCCAGCAGCGTAGACAGCGGTAGCTCCTATAATTCACCCCTCCACTTT. It specifies CASSVDSGSSYNSPLHF.